This T cell receptor beta chain is drawn from a study of radiotherapy plus CTLA-4 blockade in lung cancer. Study-level information: Objective responses were recorded in around 18% of patients, with disease control recorded in 31%. General study results and limits: Radiotherapy plus ipilimumab was followed by expansion in blood of tumor-derived TCR clones.

Germline CDR1 and CDR2: GTSNPN and SVGIG (reference sequence). V lost 4 bases and J lost 5, with 8 bases in between. The CDR3 is made up of 11 amino acids. Sequencing was performed with immunoSEQ multiplex PCR; in TCRdb, only in-frame clones are kept and a portion is missing. The data hold around 42,000 clones, with 50% to 70% observed a single time. Chemo-refractory metastatic non-small-cell lung cancer patients received focal radiation with ipilimumab CTLA-4 blockade. Only one count was recorded for this clone. Its target is unknown. The material sequenced was peripheral blood, taken from a patient treated with radiotherapy plus ipilimumab. This chain links TRBV30 with TRBJ1-1; a possible D gene is TRBD1 (6 bases). The sequence was obtained from a human donor with non-small cell lung cancer who had a partial response to radiotherapy plus ipilimumab. CDR3 residues: CAWIRGTEAFF. The CDR3 region has the DNA TGTGCCTGGATCAGGGGTACTGAAGCTTTCTTT.